This T cell receptor (beta chain) was observed in a study of identical twins' blood T cells. This clonotype was counted only a few times. TCRdb called the 5' RACE reads again in MiXCR, with one record for every CDR3 protein. The sample has fewer than 450,000 distinct CDR3 sequences, around 30% seen once. The CDR3 length is 15 residues. Trimming took 2 bases from V and 2 from J, leaving 8 bases between them. Germline V CDR1 and CDR2: SGHRS, YFSETQ. Sequenced input: PBMCs. The chain has TRBV5-1 and TRBJ2-6; D is unclear. The clonotype originates from a woman aged 18 to 55 in good health. The CDR3 sequence is CASSLWDPGANVLTF. Here the CDR3 DNA reads TGCGCCAGCAGCTTATGGGATCCTGGGGCCAACGTCCTGACTTTC.